This T cell receptor (beta chain) derives from a study of shared clonotypes between healthy human individuals. Genomic DNA per cell subset filled all wells of several immunoSEQ plates. Profiling relied on immunoSEQ multiplex PCR, and the TCRdb table lists in-frame clones only, not all of them. Of some 2 million clones in the sample, roughly 94% were seen once. The receptor comes from a man between 18 and 29 years old in good health. The specimen sequenced was naive CD4+ T cells sorted from blood. The subset: CD45RA+ positively selected.

The CDR3 loop reads CATWGTGASYEQYF. Here the CDR3 DNA reads TGTGCCACTTGGGGGACAGGCGCATCCTACGAGCAGTACTTC. The J gene is TRBJ2-7, the V gene TRBV6-1; 8 bases match TRBD1. Per the germline V gene, CDR1 is MNHNS and CDR2 is SASEGT. This CDR3 is built from 14 residues. V lost 10 bases to trimming and J lost 1 base; unmatched junction nucleotides: 9.